The clone carrying this T cell receptor beta chain was seen a single time. Its antigen is unidentified. The sample belongs to a study of cytomegalovirus exposure and HLA in healthy donors. The PCR employed 60 Vbeta primers together with 13 Jbeta primers. TCRdb keeps only in-frame clones here, not all; method: immunoSEQ multiplex PCR. The sample holds hundreds of thousands of clones, 82% seen once. Findings of the study overall: As a later analysis showed, several of the most significant clusters appeared to be linked to common viral pathogens. Prior analysis indicated that the majority of TCR beta V segments exhibited productivity approximately 90% or approximately 30% of the time.

V shed 5 bases, J shed 4 bases, and the junction held 6 bases outside the gene matches. Germline loops: CDR1 SGHVS, CDR2 FNYEAQ. The CDR3 loop spans 15 amino acids. The TCR sequence derives from a middle-aged woman in good health and CMV-seronegative. Sequenced: PBMCs. The chain employs TRBV7-6 and TRBJ2-2; 8 bases are a match to TRBD2. The CDR3 sequence: CASSKVAGSTGELFF. CDR3 DNA: TGTGCCAGCAGCAAAGTAGCGGGGTCCACCGGGGAGCTGTTTTTT.